Listed here are 13 T cell receptor beta chains from one sample, sequenced in a study of cytomegalovirus exposure and HLA in healthy donors. PCR was performed using 60 Vbeta and 13 Jbeta primers. Using immunoSEQ multiplex PCR, the repertoire was profiled, and TCRdb retains in-frame clones only, with some absent. The data contain around 130,000 clones, just under 80% of them singletons. What was sequenced was PBMCs. The receptors derive from a woman aged 18-35 years in good health and CMV-seronegative.

This clone is a singleton in its sample. This chain connects TRBV30 to TRBJ2-7; 14 positions match TRBD2. CDR1 is GTSNPN and CDR2 is SVGIG in the germline V gene (reference sequence). Trimming took 1 base from V and 2 from J; bases not matched to a gene: 1. The CDR3 is 15 amino acids. In nucleotides, the CDR3 is TGTGCCTGGAGTGAGACTAGCGGGAGGGCCTACGAGCAGTACTTC. This codes for CAWSETSGRAYEQYF. Variable domain in full (rest from reference TRBV30 and TRBJ2-7): SQTIHQWPATLVQPVGSPLSLECTVEGTSNPNLYWYRQAAGRGLQLLFYSVGIGQISSEVPQNLSASRPQDRQFILSSKKLLLSDSGFYLCAWSETSGRAYEQYFGPGTRLTVT.

CDR3 protein: CASGEAGADTQYF. CDR3 DNA: TGTGCCAGCGGGGAGGCCGGGGCAGATACGCAGTATTTT. The J gene is TRBJ2-3, the V gene TRBV6-4; possible D gene TRBD2, 6 bases. The CDR3 has 13 amino acids. In germline, CDR1 is MRHNA, CDR2 SNTAGT. Trimming pared 8 bases from V and 4 bases from J, leaving 13 bases between.

Turning to this clone: Its ends do not fully match the called genes, so a read error is possible. This chain connects TRBV19 to TRBJ1-5; 7 bases line up with TRBD1. The germline CDR1 and CDR2 sequences are LNHDA and SQIVND (reference sequence). The CDR3 consists of 17 residues. The CDR3 coding sequence is TGTGTCAGTCGCTTTAACCCCCGGGACAGTTACAGTCAGCCCCAGCATTTT. It encodes CVSRFNPRDSYSQPQHF.

CDR3 nucleotides: TGCGCCAGCAGCTTGGCTCCCCAAGGAGGGGAGACCCAGTACTTC. Protein: CASSLAPQGGETQYF. The chain uses TRBV5-1 and TRBJ2-5; tentative D call: TRBD2 (6 bases). The CDR3 contains 15 residues. The germline V gene encodes CDR1 SGHRS and CDR2 YFSETQ. Deletions cut 0 bases from V and 5 bases from J, with 14 bases between.

This chain connects TRBV9 to TRBJ2-3; 12 bases are a match to TRBD2. This CDR3 has 15 amino acids. Trimming at V came to 5 bases and at J to 7 bases, leaving 8 bases not matched to a gene. CDR1 SGDLS and CDR2 YYNGEE come from the germline V gene. The CDR3 nucleotides read TGTGCCAGCAGGGCCCTAGCGGGAGGGCCGAATACGCAGTATTTT. It translates to CASRALAGGPNTQYF.

The rearrangement uses TRBV7-8 and TRBJ2-3; TRBD2 is a possible D gene (5 bases). Deletions cut 5 bases from V and 2 bases from J, with 14 bases between. This CDR3 has 15 residues. The V gene's germline CDR1 is SGHVS and CDR2 FQNEAQ. The CDR3 DNA reads as TGTGCCAGCAGCCCTACAGCGGAGATCACAGATACGCAGTATTTT. Amino acid sequence: CASSPTAEITDTQYF.

The count of this clone is one. The chain joins TRBV6-5 to TRBJ2-5, with D perhaps matching TRBD2 (5 bases). Germline V gene sequence: CDR1 MNHEY, CDR2 SVGAGI. The CDR3 is made up of 14 amino acids. Trimming pared 5 bases from V and 2 bases from J, leaving 12 bases between. The CDR3 nucleotides are TGTGCCAGCAGTGTTACTAGGATTCAAGAGACCCAGTACTTC. Translating it yields CASSVTRIQETQYF.

The genes are TRBV5-6 and TRBJ2-3, with 8 nucleotides matching TRBD2. V shed 4 bases and J 8 bases; nucleotides not matched to a gene: 9. The length of the CDR3 is 14 residues. CDR1 and CDR2 (germline): SGHDT, YYEEEE. The CDR3 loop reads CASSGGLETVTQYF. CDR3 nucleotide sequence: TGTGCCAGCAGCGGGGGACTAGAGACGGTTACGCAGTATTTT.

The chain couples TRBV7-2 to TRBJ2-7, with 12 bases fitting TRBD2. CDR3 size: 18 residues. Per germline, CDR1 SGHTA and CDR2 FQGNSA. The V gene end was trimmed by 4 bases and the J gene end by 2 bases; junction bases not matched to a gene: 12. The CDR3 coding sequence is TGTGCCAGCAGCTCACTAGGACAACTAGCGGGAGGCACCTACGAGCAGTACTTC. The encoded protein is CASSSLGQLAGGTYEQYF. Full variable domain (outside the CDR3, taken from reference TRBV7-2 and TRBJ2-7): GAGVSQSPSNKVTEKGKDVELRCDPISGHTALYWYRQSLGQGLEFLIYFQGNSAPDKSGLPSDRFSAERTGGSVSTLTIQRTQQEDSAVYLCASSSLGQLAGGTYEQYFGPGTRLTVT.

The chain links TRBV29-1 to TRBJ2-7; D call uncertain. The CDR3 spans 14 residues. Trimming cost V 6 bases and J 5 bases, with 20 bases left between them. CDR1 is SQVTM and CDR2 is ANQGSEA in the germline V gene. CDR3 in DNA: TGCAGCGTAGTAGACCGTGGCGGAAGAAACGAGCAGTACTTC. Amino acids: CSVVDRGGRNEQYF.

The rearrangement links TRBV7-9 to TRBJ2-5; TRBD2 matches 12 bases. The trim removed 1 base at V and 11 bases at J, leaving 2 bases unmatched. Germline-derived CDR1 and CDR2 are SEHNR and FQNEAQ (reference sequence). This CDR3 contains 13 residues. Here the CDR3 DNA reads TGTGCCAGCAGCTTAGGACTAGCGGGGGAGCAGTACTTC. It is translated as CASSLGLAGEQYF.

The chain couples TRBV7-2 to TRBJ2-2; 14 bases agree with TRBD2. CDR1 is SGHTA and CDR2 is FQGNSA in the germline V gene. The length of the CDR3 is 16 residues. With V trimmed by 5 bases and J by 5 bases, 4 bases remained unmatched. The CDR3 region has the DNA TGTGCCAGCAGCCTAAGGACTAGCGGGAGGACCGGGGAGCTGTTTTTT. It specifies CASSLRTSGRTGELFF.

The chain employs TRBV28 and TRBJ1-5; D unresolved. V shed 1 base and J shed 7 bases, with 2 bases lying between them. The CDR3 totals 11 residues. Germline CDR1 reads MDHEN; CDR2 reads SYDVKM. CDR3 loop: CASSLSQPQHF. The CDR3 bases are TGTGCCAGCAGTTTATCGCAGCCCCAGCATTTT.